This TCR beta chain was sequenced during a study of patients and donors after allogeneic stem cell transplantation. From the RT-PCR reads, TCRdb called clonotypes with MiXCR, one entry per CDR3 protein. The repertoire holds roughly 960,000 distinct CDR3 sequences, with about 20% as singletons. This clonotype was detected a few times. Sequences were obtained from blood, either unsorted or a sorted T cell fraction (not recorded which). The sequence came from a human donor who was either an allogeneic HSCT recipient or a stem cell or donor lymphocyte infusion donor (not recorded which). It is not recorded whose cells these are; they may come from a transplant donor.

CDR3 region: CAISGGLRDGYTF. The CDR3 DNA follows: TGTGCCATCAGTGGGGGGCTGAGGGATGGCTACACCTTC. The chain employs TRBV10-3 and TRBJ1-2; the D gene is possibly TRBD1 (6 bases). The CDR3 totals 13 residues. CDR1 and CDR2 from the germline V gene are ENHRY and SYGVKD. With 4 bases removed from V and 6 bases from J, the gap between germline ends came to 12 bases.